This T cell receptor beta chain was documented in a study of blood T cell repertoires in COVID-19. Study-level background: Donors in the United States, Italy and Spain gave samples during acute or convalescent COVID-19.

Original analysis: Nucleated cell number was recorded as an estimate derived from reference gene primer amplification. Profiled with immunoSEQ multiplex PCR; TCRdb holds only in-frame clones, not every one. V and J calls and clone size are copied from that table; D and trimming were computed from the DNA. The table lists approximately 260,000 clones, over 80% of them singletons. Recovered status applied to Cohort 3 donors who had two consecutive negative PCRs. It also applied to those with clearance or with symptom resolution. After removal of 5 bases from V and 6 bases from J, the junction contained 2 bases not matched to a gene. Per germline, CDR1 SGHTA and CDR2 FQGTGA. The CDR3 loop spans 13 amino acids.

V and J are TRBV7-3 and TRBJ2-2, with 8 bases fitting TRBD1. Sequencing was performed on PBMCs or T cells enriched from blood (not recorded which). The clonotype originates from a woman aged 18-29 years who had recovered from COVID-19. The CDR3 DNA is TGTGCCAGCAGCCTACAGGGGGCCGGGGAGCTGTTTTTT. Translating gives CASSLQGAGELFF.